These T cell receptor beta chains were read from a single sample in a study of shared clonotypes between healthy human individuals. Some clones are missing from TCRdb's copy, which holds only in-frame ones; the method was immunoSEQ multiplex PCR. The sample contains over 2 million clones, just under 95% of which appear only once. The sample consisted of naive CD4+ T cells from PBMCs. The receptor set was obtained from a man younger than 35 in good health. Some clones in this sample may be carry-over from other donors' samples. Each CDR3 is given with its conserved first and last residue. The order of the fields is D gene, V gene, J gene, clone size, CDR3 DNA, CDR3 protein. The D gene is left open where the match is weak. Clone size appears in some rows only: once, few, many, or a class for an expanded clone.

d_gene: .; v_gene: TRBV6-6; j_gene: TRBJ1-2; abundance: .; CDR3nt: TGTGCCAGCAGTTACAAACAGGACGGTAACTATGGCTACACCTTC; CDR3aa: CASSYKQDGNYGYTF
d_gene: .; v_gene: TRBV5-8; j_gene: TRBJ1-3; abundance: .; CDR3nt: TGTGCCAGCAGCTTCGGCAGCCGATTCTCTGGAAACACCATATATTTT; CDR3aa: CASSFGSRFSGNTIYF
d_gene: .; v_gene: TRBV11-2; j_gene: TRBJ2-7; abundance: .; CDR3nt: TGTGCCAGCAGCTTAGGTCTCCAGGGAAGGCACGAGCAGTACTTC; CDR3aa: CASSLGLQGRHEQYF
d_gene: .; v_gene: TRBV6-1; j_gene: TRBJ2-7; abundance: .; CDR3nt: TGTGCCAGCAGTGAAGCTTCCAGGGACGGGCAGTACTTC; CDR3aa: CASSEASRDGQYF
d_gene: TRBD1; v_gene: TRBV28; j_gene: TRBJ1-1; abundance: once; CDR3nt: TGTGCCAGCAGCCCTCCCGCGGGACAGGGGCGAAACACTGAAGCTTTCTTT; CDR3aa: CASSPPAGQGRNTEAFF
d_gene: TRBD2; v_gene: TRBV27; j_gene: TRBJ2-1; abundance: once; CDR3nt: TGTGCCAGCAGTACGACTAGCGGCTCCTACAATGAGCAGTTCTTC; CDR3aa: CASSTTSGSYNEQFF
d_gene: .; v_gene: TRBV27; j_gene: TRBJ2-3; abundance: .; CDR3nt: TGTGCCAGCCGCTCGCGGCGTGACACAGATACGCAGTATTTT; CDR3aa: CASRSRRDTDTQYF
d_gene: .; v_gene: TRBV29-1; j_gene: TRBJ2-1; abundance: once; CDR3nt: TGCAGCGGGTACAGGGAAAATCTCTCCTACAATGAGCAGTTCTTC; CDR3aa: CSGYRENLSYNEQFF
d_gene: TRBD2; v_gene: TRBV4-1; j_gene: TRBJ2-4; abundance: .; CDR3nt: TGCGCCAGCAGCTTATATATGACGACTAGCGGGAGGGCCCTGGACATTCAGTACTTC; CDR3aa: CASSLYMTTSGRALDIQYF
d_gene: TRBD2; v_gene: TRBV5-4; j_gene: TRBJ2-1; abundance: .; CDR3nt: TGTGCCAGCAGCTTGGGACTAGCAACCTACAATGAGCAGTTCTTC; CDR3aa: CASSLGLATYNEQFF
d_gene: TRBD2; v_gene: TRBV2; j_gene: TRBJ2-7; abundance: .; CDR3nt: TGTGCCAGCAGGGTAGCGGGAGGTTCCTACGAGCAGTACTTC; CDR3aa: CASRVAGGSYEQYF
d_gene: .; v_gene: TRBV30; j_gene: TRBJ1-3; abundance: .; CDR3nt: TGTGCCTGGGGGAGTGGGGGAGGAGGAAACACCATATATTTT; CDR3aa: CAWGSGGGGNTIYF
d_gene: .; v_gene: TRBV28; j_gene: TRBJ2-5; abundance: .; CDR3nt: TGTGCCAGCAATGGCAGGGACCAAGAGACCCAGTACTTC; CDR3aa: CASNGRDQETQYF
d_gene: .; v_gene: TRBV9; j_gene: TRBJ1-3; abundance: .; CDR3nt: TGTGCCAGCAGCGCCCAAAGAAACACCATATATTTT; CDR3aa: CASSAQRNTIYF
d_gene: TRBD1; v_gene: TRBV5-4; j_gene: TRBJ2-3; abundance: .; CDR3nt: TGTGCCAGCAGCCAGGGACAGGACACAGATACGCAGTATTTT; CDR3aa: CASSQGQDTDTQYF
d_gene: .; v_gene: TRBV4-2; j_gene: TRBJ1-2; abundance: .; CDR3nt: TGTGCCAGCAGCCAACGTAGGGCCAATAACTATGGCTACACCTTC; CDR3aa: CASSQRRANNYGYTF
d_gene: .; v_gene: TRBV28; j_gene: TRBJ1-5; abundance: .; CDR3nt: TGTGCCAGCAGGTGGATGGGTGAGGGACATCAGCCCCAGCATTTT; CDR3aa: CASRWMGEGHQPQHF
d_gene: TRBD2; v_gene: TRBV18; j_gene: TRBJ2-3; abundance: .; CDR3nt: TGTGCCAGCTCACCACAGACTAGCGGGTACACAGATACGCAGTATTTT; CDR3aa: CASSPQTSGYTDTQYF
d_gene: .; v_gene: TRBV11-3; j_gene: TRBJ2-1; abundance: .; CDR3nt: TGTGCCAGCAGCTCCGGGGCCCCCTACAATGAGCAGTTCTTC; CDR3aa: CASSSGAPYNEQFF
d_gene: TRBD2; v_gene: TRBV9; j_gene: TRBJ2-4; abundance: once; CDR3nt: TGTGCCAGCAGTGAAGGACTAGCGGCATCTTCTTCCAAAAACATTCAGTACTTC; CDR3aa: CASSEGLAASSSKNIQYF
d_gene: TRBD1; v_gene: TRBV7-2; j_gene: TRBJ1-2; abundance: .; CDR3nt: TGTGCCAGCAGCTCCAAACTACAGGGGGGGAGCTGGGGTGGCTACACCTTC; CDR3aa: CASSSKLQGGSWGGYTF
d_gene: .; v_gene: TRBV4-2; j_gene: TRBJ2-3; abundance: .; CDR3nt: TGTGCCAGCAGCCAAGTGGAGGGAATGCGCACAGATACGCAGTATTTT; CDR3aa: CASSQVEGMRTDTQYF
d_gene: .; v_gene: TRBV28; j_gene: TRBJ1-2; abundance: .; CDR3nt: TGTGCCAGCAGTTTGGACAGCAGGTATGGCTACACCTTC; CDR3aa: CASSLDSRYGYTF
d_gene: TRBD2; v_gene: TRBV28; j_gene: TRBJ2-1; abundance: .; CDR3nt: TGTGCCAGCAGTTCTAGGACTAGCGGGAGGGTCCATGAGCAGTTCTTC; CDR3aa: CASSSRTSGRVHEQFF
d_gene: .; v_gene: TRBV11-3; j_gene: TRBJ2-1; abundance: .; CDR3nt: TGTGCCAGCAGCTTGGAAAATGAGCAGTTCTTC; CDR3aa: CASSLENEQFF